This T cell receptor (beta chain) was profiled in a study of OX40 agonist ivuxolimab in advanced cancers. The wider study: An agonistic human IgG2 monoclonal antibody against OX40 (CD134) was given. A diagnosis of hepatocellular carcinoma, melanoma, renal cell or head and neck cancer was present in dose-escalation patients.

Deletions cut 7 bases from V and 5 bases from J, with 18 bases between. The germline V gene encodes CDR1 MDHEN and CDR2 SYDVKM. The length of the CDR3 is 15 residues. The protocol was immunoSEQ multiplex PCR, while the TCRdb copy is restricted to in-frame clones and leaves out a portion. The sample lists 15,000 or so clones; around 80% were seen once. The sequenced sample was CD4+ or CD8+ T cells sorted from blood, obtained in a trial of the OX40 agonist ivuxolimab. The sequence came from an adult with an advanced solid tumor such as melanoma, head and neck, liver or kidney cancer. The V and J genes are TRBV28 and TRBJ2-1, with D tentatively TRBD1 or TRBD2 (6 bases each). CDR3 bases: TGTGCCAGCAACCCCAGGGGAGGTACGCACAATGAGCAGTTCTTC. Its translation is CASNPRGGTHNEQFF.